This T cell receptor beta chain came from a study of blood T cell repertoires in COVID-19. As for the study in general: The cDNA or gDNA used as material had been derived from T cells, B-cell-depleted T cells, or PBMCs.

CDR3 length: 17 amino acids. Germline V gene sequence: CDR1 SSHAT, CDR2 FNYEAQ (reference sequence). TCRdb keeps only in-frame clones here, not all; method: immunoSEQ multiplex PCR. The table includes over 200,000 clones, 92% detected once. As concerns this clone: Germline and junction disagree at one end, which may indicate a read error.

This TCR was sampled from a man aged 60 to 75 with COVID-19, enrolled during active disease. Sequencing was carried out using peripheral blood. The chain links TRBV7-7 to TRBJ2-7, with a possible D match to TRBD2 (5 bases). The CDR3 loop reads CASSLALVTRTYDEQYF. DNA for the CDR3: TGTGCTAGCAGCTTAGCGCTGGTGACTCGAACCTACGACGAGCAGTACTTC.